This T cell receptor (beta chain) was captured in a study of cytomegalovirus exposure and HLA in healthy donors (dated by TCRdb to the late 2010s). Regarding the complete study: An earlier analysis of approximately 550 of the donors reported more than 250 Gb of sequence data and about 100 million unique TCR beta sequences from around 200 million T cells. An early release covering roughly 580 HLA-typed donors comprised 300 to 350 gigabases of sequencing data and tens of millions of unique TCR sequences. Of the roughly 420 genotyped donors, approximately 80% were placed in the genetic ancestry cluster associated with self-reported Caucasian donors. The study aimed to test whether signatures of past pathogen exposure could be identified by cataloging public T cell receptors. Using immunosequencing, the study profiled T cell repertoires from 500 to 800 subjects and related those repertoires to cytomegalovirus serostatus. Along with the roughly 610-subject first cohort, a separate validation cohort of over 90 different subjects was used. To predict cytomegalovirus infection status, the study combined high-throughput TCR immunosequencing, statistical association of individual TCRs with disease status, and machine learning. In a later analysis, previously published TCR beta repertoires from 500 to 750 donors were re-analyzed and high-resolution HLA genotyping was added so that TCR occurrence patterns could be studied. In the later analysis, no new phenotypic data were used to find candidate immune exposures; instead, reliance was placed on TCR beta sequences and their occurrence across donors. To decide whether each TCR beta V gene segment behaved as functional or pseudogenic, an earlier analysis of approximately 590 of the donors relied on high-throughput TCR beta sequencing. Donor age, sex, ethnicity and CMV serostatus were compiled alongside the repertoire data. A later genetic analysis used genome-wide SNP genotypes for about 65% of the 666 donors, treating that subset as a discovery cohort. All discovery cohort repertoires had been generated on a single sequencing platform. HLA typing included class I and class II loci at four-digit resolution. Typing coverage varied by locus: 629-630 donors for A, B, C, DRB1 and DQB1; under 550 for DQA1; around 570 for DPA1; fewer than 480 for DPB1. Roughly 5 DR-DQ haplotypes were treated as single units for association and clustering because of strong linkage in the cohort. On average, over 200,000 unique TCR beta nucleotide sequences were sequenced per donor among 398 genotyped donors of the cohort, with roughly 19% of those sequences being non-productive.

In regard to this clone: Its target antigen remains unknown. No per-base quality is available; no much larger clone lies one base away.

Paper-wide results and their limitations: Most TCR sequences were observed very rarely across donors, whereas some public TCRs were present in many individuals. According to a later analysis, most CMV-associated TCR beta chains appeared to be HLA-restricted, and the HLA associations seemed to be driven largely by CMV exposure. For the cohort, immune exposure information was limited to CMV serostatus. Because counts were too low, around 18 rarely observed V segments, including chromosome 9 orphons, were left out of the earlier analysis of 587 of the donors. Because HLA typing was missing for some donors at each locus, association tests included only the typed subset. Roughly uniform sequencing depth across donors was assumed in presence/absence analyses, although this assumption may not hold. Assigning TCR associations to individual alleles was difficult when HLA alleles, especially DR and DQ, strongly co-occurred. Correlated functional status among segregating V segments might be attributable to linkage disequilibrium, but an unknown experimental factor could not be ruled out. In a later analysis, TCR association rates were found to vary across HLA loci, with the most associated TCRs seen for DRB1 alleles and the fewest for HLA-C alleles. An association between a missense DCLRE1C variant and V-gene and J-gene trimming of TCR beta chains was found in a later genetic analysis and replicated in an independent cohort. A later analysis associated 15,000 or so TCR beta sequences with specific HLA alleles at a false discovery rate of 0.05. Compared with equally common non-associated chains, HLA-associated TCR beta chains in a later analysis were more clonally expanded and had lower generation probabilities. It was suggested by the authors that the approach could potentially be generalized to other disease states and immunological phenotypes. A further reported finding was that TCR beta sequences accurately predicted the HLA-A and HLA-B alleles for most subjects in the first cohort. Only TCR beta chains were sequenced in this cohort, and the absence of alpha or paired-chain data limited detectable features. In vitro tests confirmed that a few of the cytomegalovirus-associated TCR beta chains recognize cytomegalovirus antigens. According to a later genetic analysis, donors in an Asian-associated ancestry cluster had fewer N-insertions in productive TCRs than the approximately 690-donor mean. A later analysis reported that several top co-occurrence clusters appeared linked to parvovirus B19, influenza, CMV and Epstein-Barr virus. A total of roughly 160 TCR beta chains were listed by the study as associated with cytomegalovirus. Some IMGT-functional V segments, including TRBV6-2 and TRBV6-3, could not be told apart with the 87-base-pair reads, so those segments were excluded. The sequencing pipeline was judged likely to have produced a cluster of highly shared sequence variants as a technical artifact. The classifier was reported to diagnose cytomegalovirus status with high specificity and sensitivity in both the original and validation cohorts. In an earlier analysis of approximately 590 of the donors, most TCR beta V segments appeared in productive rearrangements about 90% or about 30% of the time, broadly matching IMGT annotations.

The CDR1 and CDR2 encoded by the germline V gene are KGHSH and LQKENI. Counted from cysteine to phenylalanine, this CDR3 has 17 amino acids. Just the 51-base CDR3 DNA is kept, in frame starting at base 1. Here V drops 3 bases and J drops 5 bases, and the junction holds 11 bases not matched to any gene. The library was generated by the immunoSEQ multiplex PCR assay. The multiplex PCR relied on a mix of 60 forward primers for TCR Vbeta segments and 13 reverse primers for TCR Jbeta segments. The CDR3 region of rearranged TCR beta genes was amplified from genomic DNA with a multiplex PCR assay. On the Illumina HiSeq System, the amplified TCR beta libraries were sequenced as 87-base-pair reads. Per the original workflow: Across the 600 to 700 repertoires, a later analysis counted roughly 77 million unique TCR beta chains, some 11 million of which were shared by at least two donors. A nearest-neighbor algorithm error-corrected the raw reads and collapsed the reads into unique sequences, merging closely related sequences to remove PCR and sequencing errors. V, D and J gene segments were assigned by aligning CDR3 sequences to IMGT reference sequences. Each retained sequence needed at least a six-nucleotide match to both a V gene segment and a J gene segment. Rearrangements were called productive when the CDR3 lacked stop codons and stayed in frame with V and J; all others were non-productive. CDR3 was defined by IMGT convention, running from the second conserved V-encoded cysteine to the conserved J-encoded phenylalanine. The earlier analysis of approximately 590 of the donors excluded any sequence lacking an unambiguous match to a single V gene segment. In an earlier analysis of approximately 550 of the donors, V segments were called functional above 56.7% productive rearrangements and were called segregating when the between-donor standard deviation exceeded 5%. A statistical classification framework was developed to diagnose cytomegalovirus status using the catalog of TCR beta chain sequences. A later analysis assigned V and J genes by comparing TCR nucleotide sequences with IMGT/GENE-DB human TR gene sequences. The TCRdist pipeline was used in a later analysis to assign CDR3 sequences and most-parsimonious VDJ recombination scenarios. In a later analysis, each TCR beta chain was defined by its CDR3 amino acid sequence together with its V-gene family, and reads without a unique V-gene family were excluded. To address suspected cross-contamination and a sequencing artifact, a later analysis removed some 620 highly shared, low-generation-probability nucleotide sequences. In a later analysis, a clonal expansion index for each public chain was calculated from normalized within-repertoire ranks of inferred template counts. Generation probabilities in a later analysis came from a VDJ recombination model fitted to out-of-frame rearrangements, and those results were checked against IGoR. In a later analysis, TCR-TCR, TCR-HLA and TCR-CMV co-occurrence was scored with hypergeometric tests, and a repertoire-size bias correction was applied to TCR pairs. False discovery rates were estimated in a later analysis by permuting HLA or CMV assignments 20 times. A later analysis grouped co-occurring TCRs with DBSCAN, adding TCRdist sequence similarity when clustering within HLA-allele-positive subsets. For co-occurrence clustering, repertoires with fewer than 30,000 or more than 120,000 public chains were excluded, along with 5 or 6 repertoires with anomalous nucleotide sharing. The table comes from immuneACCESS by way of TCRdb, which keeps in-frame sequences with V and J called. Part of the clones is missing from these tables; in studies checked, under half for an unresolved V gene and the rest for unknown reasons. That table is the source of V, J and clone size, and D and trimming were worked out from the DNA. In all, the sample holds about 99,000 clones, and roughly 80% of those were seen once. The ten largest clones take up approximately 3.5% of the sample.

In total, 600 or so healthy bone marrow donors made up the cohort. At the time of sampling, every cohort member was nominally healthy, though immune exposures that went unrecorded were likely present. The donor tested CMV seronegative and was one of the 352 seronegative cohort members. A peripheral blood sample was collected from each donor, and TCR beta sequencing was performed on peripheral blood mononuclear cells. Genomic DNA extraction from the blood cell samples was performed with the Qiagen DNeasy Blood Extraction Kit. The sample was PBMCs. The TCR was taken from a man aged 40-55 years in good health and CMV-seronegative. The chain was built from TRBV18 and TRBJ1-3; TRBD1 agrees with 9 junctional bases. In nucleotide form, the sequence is TGTGCCAGCTCACCGACTTCGACAGGGGGTTCTCGAAACACCATATATTTT. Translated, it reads CASSPTSTGGSRNTIYF.